The 30 T cell receptor beta chains presented below share a single source sample, sequenced in a study of post-analysis software for immune sequencing data. Unique molecular identifiers were present in the TCR beta cDNA libraries. TCRdb re-derived calls from the PCR reads in MiXCR, one entry per CDR3 protein. In the table there are some 160,000 distinct CDR3 sequences, approximately 35% of which are singletons. The input for sequencing was blood, taken after autologous hematopoietic stem cell transplantation. The receptors shown here come from a girl under 18 with multiple sclerosis.

For this clonotype: This may stem from a read error, because a much larger clone lies one nucleotide away. This sequence joins TRBV4-3 and TRBJ2-5; D not certain. The DNA end favors TRBJ2-7, so the J call may be wrong. CDR3 size: 15 residues. Germline V gene data show CDR1 as LGHNA and CDR2 as YSLEER. CDR3 amino acids: CASSRDRRMGYEQYF. The CDR3 DNA reads as TGCGCCAGCAGCCGAGATCGAAGGATGGGATACGAGCAGTACTTC.

The sample holds a few counts of this clonotype. The V gene is TRBV14, the J gene TRBJ1-5, with D possibly TRBD1 on 5 matching bases. There are 12 residues in the CDR3. With 5 bases removed from V and 10 bases from J, the gap between germline ends came to 12 bases. Germline loops: CDR1 SGHDN, CDR2 FVKESK. The CDR3: CASSGTGGPQHF. Here the CDR3 DNA reads TGTGCCAGCAGCGGGACGGGCGGCCCCCAGCATTTT.

This clonotype was detected many times. The V gene is TRBV6-5, the J gene TRBJ2-7; 7 nucleotides agree with TRBD2. The CDR3 totals 13 residues. With 6 bases clipped from V and 6 bases from J, the junction kept 8 bases outside the gene matches. Germline V gene data show CDR1 as MNHEY and CDR2 as SVGAGI. CDR3 residues: CASSAGVRLEQYF. In DNA, the CDR3 is TGTGCCAGCAGCGCGGGAGTAAGGCTCGAGCAGTACTTC.

A few counts support this clonotype. The J gene is TRBJ2-7, the V gene TRBV27, with 7 bases fitting TRBD2. V lost 5 bases to trimming and J lost 4 bases; unmatched junction nucleotides: 11. Germline V gives CDR1 MNHEY, CDR2 SMNVEV (reference sequence). The CDR3 has 15 amino acids. CDR3 protein: CASSPRVIAGYEQYF. The CDR3 DNA reads as TGTGCCAGCAGTCCCCGGGTGATAGCGGGTTACGAGCAGTACTTC.

This clonotype occurred once. This rearrangement joins TRBV27 to TRBJ2-4; either TRBD1 or TRBD2 may fit D (5 bases each). The better agreement between TRBJ2-7 and the DNA end casts doubt on the J call. The CDR3 has 15 amino acids. Germline V gene sequence: CDR1 MNHEY, CDR2 SMNVEV (reference sequence). CDR3: CASSLSGVAPYEQYF. The CDR3 nucleotides are TGTGCCAGCAGTTTATCGGGGGTTGCCCCATACGAGCAGTACTTC.

The chain recombines TRBV10-3 with TRBJ2-3; TRBD2 might be the D (5 bases). V was cut by 0 bases and J by 11 bases, with 12 bases left in between. The CDR3 has 13 residues. Germline values: CDR1 ENHRY, CDR2 SYGVKD. The CDR3: CAISESPGNGQYF. The CDR3 DNA is TGTGCCATCAGTGAGTCGCCCGGGAACGGGCAGTATTTT.

The rearrangement joins TRBV20-1 to TRBJ1-2, with D possibly being TRBD1 (5 bases). This CDR3 spans 12 amino acids. Trimming took 2 bases from V and 8 from J, leaving 12 bases between them. Germline V gene data show CDR1 as DFQATT and CDR2 as SNEGSKA (reference sequence). The DNA of the CDR3 is TGCAGTGCTAGACGGGACGCTGGGGGCTACACCTTC. Translated, it gives CSARRDAGGYTF.

The chain couples TRBV13 to TRBJ2-3; 9 nucleotides match TRBD2. CDR3 length: 15 amino acids. V lost 8 bases and J lost 3; bases outside the gene matches: 9. From germline, CDR1 is PRHDT and CDR2 FYEKMQ (reference sequence). The CDR3 DNA sequence: TGTGCCAGCGCCCGGGCTAGCGGGAAAACAGATACGCAGTATTTT. Translated, it gives CASARASGKTDTQYF.

This clonotype was seen more than once but under ten times. J is TRBJ2-7 and V is TRBV3-1; D call uncertain. Germline V gene data show CDR1 as LGHDT and CDR2 as YNNKEL (reference sequence). The CDR3 extends over 17 amino acids. Trimming removed 1 base from V and 6 bases from J, with 22 bases in between. CDR3: CASSQGGEWLRLREQYF. The DNA for the CDR3 is TGTGCCAGCAGCCAAGGCGGTGAGTGGCTTCGTCTGCGCGAGCAGTACTTC.

This clonotype was counted many times. The rearrangement joins TRBV4-3 to TRBJ2-5; 7 bases agree with TRBD2. This CDR3 has 15 amino acids. After removal of 1 base from V and 5 bases from J, the junction contained 7 bases not matched to a gene. Germline-derived CDR1 and CDR2 are LGHNA and YSLEER. CDR3 bases: TGCGCCAGCAGCCAAGGAGAGGGAGGGATGGAGACCCAGTACTTC. Translating it yields CASSQGEGGMETQYF.

This clonotype was seen repeatedly, ten times or more. The rearrangement joins TRBV6-5 to TRBJ2-7, with a tentative D call TRBD2 (6 bases). V was clipped by 2 bases and J by 0 bases, with 11 bases between them. There are 15 residues in the CDR3. Looked up from germline, CDR1 is MNHEY and CDR2 is SVGAGI. The CDR3 DNA reads TGTGCCAGCAGTTACGGAGGGTTGGGCTCCTACGAGCAGTACTTC. Protein product: CASSYGGLGSYEQYF.

The table lists this clonotype with a few counts. The chain couples TRBV14 to TRBJ2-7; TRBD1 agrees at 7 bases. CDR1 is SGHDN and CDR2 is FVKESK in the germline V gene. V lost 6 bases, J lost 3 bases, and 5 bases stayed unmatched. The CDR3 has 13 amino acids. CDR3 residues: CASRPGTVYEQYF. Written as DNA, the CDR3 is TGTGCCAGCAGACCCGGGACAGTCTACGAGCAGTACTTC.

This clonotype has ten or more counts. The V call is TRBV6-5, the J call TRBJ2-7; D ambiguous. Germline assignment: CDR1 MNHEY and CDR2 SVGAGI. There are 14 residues in the CDR3. V was shortened by 5 bases and J by 3 bases, with 14 bases between the two germline ends. CDR3 DNA: TGTGCCAGCAGTCCAAGGACGAATTACTACGAGCAGTACTTC. Protein: CASSPRTNYYEQYF.

CDR3 DNA sequence: TGTGCCTGGAGTGGATCCGGGACTAGGTCCTACAATGAGCAGTTCTTC. Its translation is CAWSGSGTRSYNEQFF. The chain joins TRBV30 to TRBJ2-1; 8 bases match TRBD2. The V gene end was trimmed by 1 base and the J gene end by 1 base; junction bases not matched to a gene: 6. The CDR3 is 16 amino acids. Germline CDR1 is GTSNPN and CDR2 is SVGIG (reference sequence). The full variable domain, completed using reference TRBV30 and TRBJ2-1, is SQTIHQWPATLVQPVGSPLSLECTVEGTSNPNLYWYRQAAGRGLQLLFYSVGIGQISSEVPQNLSASRPQDRQFILSSKKLLLSDSGFYLCAWSGSGTRSYNEQFFGPGTRLTVL.

The chain employs TRBV3-1 and TRBJ2-1; D not resolved. Per germline, CDR1 LGHDT and CDR2 YNNKEL (reference sequence). This CDR3 contains 13 residues. V lost 0 bases, J lost 10 bases, and 10 bases lay in between. CDR3 region: CASSQELVSEQFF. CDR3 bases: TGTGCCAGCAGCCAAGAGCTAGTGAGCGAGCAGTTCTTC.

The V and J genes are TRBV5-1 and TRBJ2-1, with D unresolved. Trimming cost V 7 bases and J 0 bases, with 11 bases left between them. CDR1 is SGHRS and CDR2 is YFSETQ in the germline V gene. The length of the CDR3 is 14 residues. This CDR3 reads CASLADSSYNEQFF. DNA of the CDR3: TGCGCCAGCTTGGCGGATAGCTCCTACAATGAGCAGTTCTTC. The full variable domain, with the rest looked up from reference TRBV5-1 and TRBJ2-1, is KAGVTQTPRYLIKTRGQQVTLSCSPISGHRSVSWYQQTPGQGLQFLFEYFSETQRNKGNFPGRFSGRQFSNSRSEMNVSTLELGDSALYLCASLADSSYNEQFFGPGTRLTVL.

This clonotype was seen a single time. This chain uses TRBV7-9 with TRBJ1-2, with D unclear. Germline V CDR1 and CDR2: SEHNR, FQNEAQ (reference sequence). This CDR3 region has 12 residues. Trimming left V 3 bases short and J 8 bases short, with 10 bases between. CDR3 sequence: CASSFFNGGYTF. The DNA for the CDR3 is TGTGCCAGCAGCTTCTTCAACGGGGGCTACACCTTC.

This clonotype ranks as medium-sized. This chain connects TRBV10-3 to TRBJ1-2; 10 bases match TRBD1. In germline, CDR1 is ENHRY, CDR2 SYGVKD. V lost 6 bases to trimming and J lost 6 bases; unmatched junction nucleotides: 4. The CDR3 runs 13 residues. The CDR3 sequence: CAISPGTGDGYTF. For the CDR3, the DNA is TGTGCCATCAGCCCCGGGACAGGGGATGGCTACACCTTC.

The chain links TRBV9 to TRBJ1-5, with unresolved D. Germline lookup yields CDR1 SGDLS and CDR2 YYNGEE. CDR3 size: 14 residues. Deletions cut 3 bases from V and 3 bases from J, with 10 bases between. This chain's CDR3 is CASSEGDPNQPQHF. DNA for the CDR3: TGTGCCAGCAGCGAGGGAGACCCCAATCAGCCCCAGCATTTT.

The CDR3 reads CASSYSGVRDTEAFF. The CDR3 bases are TGTGCCAGCAGTTACTCGGGGGTTAGGGACACTGAAGCTTTCTTT. V gene TRBV6-5 combines with J gene TRBJ1-1; D might be TRBD1 (5 bases). The germline gives CDR1 MNHEY, CDR2 SVGAGI. CDR3 length: 15 residues. V lost 0 bases to trimming and J lost 3 bases, with 11 bases between them.

This clonotype was detected a few times. The J gene is TRBJ2-5, the V gene TRBV4-3; 7 bases are shared with TRBD2. Germline V gene lookup returns CDR1 LGHNA and CDR2 YSLEER. Trimming cost V 1 base and J 7 bases; bases outside gene matches: 9. The CDR3 consists of 15 residues. The CDR3 nucleotides read TGCGCCAGCAGCCAAGTCTCGGGCCCGGGAGGGACCCAGTACTTC. Protein: CASSQVSGPGGTQYF.

This clonotype was counted a few times. The chain uses TRBV7-9 and TRBJ1-2; 8 bases agree with TRBD1. The J segment lost 7 bases and the V segment lost 5 bases, leaving 6 bases of the junction unmatched. Germline-derived CDR1 and CDR2 are SEHNR and FQNEAQ (reference sequence). The CDR3 is 13 amino acids. CDR3 amino acids: CASSLDRASGYTF. The CDR3 DNA reads as TGTGCCAGCAGCCTGGACAGGGCAAGTGGCTACACCTTC.

Notes on this clonotype: This could be a read error, since a much larger clone is one nucleotide away. The rearrangement uses TRBV20-1 and TRBJ2-7; no definite D call. The CDR3 is made up of 12 amino acids. The germline V gene encodes CDR1 DFQATT and CDR2 SNEGSKA (reference sequence). With 4 bases removed from V and 2 bases from J, the gap between germline ends came to 9 bases. CDR3 bases: TGCAGTGCTACCGTGGGCCCCTACGAGCAGTACGTC. Encoded protein: CSATVGPYEQYV.

This clonotype was seen just once. This sequence joins TRBV20-1 and TRBJ2-7; tentatively, D is TRBD2 (5 bases). The CDR3 spans 14 residues. In germline, CDR1 is DFQATT, CDR2 SNEGSKA (reference sequence). V was trimmed by 5 bases and J by 0 bases, leaving 14 bases between them. The CDR3 spells CSAGVIAGSYEQYF. CDR3 DNA: TGCAGTGCTGGCGTCATTGCGGGCTCCTACGAGCAGTACTTC.

The genes are TRBV20-1 and TRBJ2-3; D unresolved. CDR1 is DFQATT, CDR2 SNEGSKA, per germline (reference sequence). Trimming left V 3 bases short and J 1 base short, with 8 bases between. The CDR3 is made up of 13 amino acids. CDR3 bases: TGCAGTGCTAGTTCTCCGGGCACAGATACGCAGTATTTT. Amino acids: CSASSPGTDTQYF.

The gene calls are TRBV4-1 and TRBJ1-1, with TRBD1 identical over 8 bases. Germline V gives CDR1 MGHRA, CDR2 YSYEKL. With 0 bases clipped from V and 4 bases from J, the junction kept 10 bases outside the gene matches. This CDR3 has 17 amino acids. The CDR3 protein is CASSQELQTGVSTEAFF. Here the CDR3 DNA reads TGCGCCAGCAGCCAAGAATTGCAGACAGGGGTTTCCACTGAAGCTTTCTTT.

In this sample, this clonotype turned up a few times. The gene calls are TRBV12-3 or TRBV12-4 and TRBJ1-1; possible D gene TRBD1, 6 bases. Trimming took off 5 bases at V and 0 bases at J, with 10 bases between the two ends. The CDR3 is 14 amino acids. The CDR3 region is CASSTGSLNTEAFF. The CDR3 DNA reads TGTGCCAGCAGTACAGGGAGTTTGAACACTGAAGCTTTCTTT.

This clonotype was seen only a few times. V is TRBV15 and J is TRBJ2-2; no clear D gene. Germline CDR1 reads LNHNV; CDR2 reads YYDKDF (reference sequence). There are 14 residues in the CDR3. V lost 0 bases and J lost 6, with 8 bases in between. This chain's CDR3 is CATSRDMSPGELFF. CDR3 DNA: TGTGCCACCAGCAGAGACATGAGTCCCGGGGAGCTGTTTTTT.

This clonotype was recorded many times. V is TRBV12-3 or TRBV12-4 and J is TRBJ2-1; 10 nucleotides line up with TRBD2. The trim removed 5 bases at V and 7 bases at J, leaving 5 bases unmatched. CDR3 size: 14 residues. CDR3 sequence reads: CASSRLAGANEQFF. CDR3 in DNA: TGTGCCAGCAGTCGCCTAGCGGGAGCGAATGAGCAGTTCTTC.

This clonotype was counted only a few times. The rearrangement joins TRBV10-3 to TRBJ1-2; D is perhaps TRBD1 (6 bases). The CDR3 has 16 amino acids. V lost 1 base and J 4 bases, leaving 16 bases between the germline ends. The germline V gene encodes CDR1 ENHRY and CDR2 SYGVKD. As DNA, the CDR3 is TGTGCCATCAGTGAGTTACTGGGACAACCTCTCTATGGCTACACCTTC. Translated: CAISELLGQPLYGYTF.